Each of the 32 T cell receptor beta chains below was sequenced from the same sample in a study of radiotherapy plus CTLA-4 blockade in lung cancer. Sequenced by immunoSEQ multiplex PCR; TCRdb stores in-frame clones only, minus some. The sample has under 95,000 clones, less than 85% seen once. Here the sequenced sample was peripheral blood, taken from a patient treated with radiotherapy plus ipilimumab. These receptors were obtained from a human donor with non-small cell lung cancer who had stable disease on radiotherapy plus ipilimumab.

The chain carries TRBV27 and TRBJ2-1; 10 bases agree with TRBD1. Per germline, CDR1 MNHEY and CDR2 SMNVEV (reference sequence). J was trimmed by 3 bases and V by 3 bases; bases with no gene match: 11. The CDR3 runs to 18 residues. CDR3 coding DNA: TGTGCCAGCAGTTTCTGGTCCGAAGACAGGGGGCTCTACAATGAGCAGTTCTTC. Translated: CASSFWSEDRGLYNEQFF.

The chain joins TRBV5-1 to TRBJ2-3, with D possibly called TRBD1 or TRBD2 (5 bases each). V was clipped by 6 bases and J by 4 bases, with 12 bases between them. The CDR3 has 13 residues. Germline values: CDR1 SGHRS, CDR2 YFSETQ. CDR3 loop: CASTRDPADTQYF. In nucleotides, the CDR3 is TGCGCCAGCACCAGGGACCCGGCAGATACGCAGTATTTT.

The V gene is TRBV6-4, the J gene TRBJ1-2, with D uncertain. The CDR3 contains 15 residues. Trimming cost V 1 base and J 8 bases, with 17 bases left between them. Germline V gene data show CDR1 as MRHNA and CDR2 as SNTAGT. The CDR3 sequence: CASSDFRTDLGGYTF. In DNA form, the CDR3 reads TGTGCCAGCAGTGACTTTCGGACGGACCTCGGCGGCTACACCTTC.

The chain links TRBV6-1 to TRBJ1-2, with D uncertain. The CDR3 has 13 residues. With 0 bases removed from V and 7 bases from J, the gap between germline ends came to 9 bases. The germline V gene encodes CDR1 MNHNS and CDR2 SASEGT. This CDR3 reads CASSEAKGTGYTF. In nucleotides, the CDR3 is TGTGCCAGCAGTGAAGCAAAGGGTACTGGCTACACCTTC.

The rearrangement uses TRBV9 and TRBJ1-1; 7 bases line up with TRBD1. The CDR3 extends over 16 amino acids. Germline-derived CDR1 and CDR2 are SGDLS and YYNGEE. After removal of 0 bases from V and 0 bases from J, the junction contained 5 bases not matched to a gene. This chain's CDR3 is CASSVAEGAVNTEAFF. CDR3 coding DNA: TGTGCCAGCAGCGTAGCCGAGGGGGCGGTGAACACTGAAGCTTTCTTT.

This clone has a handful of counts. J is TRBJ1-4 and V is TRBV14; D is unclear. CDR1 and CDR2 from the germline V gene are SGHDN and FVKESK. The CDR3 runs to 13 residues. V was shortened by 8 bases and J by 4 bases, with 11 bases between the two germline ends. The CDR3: CASSGGFNEKLFF. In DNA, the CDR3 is TGTGCCAGCTCAGGAGGTTTTAATGAAAAACTGTTTTTT.

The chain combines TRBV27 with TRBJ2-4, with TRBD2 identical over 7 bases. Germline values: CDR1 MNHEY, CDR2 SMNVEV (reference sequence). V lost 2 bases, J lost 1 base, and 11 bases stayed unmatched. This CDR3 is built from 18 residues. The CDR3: CASSLRPPGRGAKNIQYF. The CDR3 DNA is TGTGCCAGCAGTTTACGCCCGCCGGGGCGGGGGGCCAAAAACATTCAGTACTTC.

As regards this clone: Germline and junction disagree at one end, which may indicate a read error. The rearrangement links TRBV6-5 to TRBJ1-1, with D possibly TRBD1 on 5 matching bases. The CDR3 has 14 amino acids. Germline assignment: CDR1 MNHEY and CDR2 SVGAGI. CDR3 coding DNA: TGTGCCAGCTCGATAGGTGGACATACATACGATGGCGTCTTT. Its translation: CASSIGGHTYDGVF.

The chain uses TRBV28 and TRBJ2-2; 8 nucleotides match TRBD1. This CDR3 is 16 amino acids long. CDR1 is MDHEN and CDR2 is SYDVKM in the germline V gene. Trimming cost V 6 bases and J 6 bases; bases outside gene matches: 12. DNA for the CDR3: TGTGCCAGCAGCAGTCCGGGACAGGAAAAATCCGGGGAGCTGTTTTTT. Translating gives CASSSPGQEKSGELFF.

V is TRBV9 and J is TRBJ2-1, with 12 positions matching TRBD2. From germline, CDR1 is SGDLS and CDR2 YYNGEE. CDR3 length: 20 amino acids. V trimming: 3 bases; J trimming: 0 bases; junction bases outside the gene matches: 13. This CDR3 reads CASSASAGLAGPSSYNEQFF. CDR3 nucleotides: TGTGCCAGCAGCGCCTCCGCGGGACTAGCGGGTCCGAGCTCCTACAATGAGCAGTTCTTC. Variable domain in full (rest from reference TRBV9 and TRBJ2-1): DSGVTQTPKHLITATGQRVTLRCSPRSGDLSVYWYQQSLDQGLQFLIQYYNGEERAKGNILERFSAQQFPDLHSELNLSSLELGDSALYFCASSASAGLAGPSSYNEQFFGPGTRLTVL.

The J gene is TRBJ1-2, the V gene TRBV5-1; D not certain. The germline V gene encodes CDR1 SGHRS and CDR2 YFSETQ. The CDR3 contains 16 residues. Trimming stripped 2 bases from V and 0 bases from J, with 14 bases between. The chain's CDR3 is CASSLKFQRANYGYTF. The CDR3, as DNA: TGCGCCAGCAGCTTAAAGTTCCAGCGAGCTAACTATGGCTACACCTTC. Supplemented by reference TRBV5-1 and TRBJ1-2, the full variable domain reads KAGVTQTPRYLIKTRGQQVTLSCSPISGHRSVSWYQQTPGQGLQFLFEYFSETQRNKGNFPGRFSGRQFSNSRSEMNVSTLELGDSALYLCASSLKFQRANYGYTFGSGTRLTVV.

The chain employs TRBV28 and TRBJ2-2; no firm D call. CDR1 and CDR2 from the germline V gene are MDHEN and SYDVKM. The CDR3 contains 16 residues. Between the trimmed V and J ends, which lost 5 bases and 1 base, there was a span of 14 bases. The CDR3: CASSPPGLLNTGELFF. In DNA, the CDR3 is TGTGCCAGCAGTCCCCCGGGCTTACTGAACACCGGGGAGCTGTTTTTT.

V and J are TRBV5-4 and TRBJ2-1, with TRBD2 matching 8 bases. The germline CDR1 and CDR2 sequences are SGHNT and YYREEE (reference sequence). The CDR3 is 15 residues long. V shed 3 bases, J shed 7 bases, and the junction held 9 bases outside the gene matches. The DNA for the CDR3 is TGTGCCAGCAGCTCGGGGACTAGGACTGGGAATGAGCAGTTCTTC. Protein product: CASSSGTRTGNEQFF.

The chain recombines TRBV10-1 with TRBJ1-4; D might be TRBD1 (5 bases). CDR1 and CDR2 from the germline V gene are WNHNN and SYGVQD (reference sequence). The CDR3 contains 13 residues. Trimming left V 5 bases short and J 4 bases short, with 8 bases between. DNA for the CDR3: TGCGCCAGCAGTAGACAGCTTAATGAAAAACTGTTTTTT. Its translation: CASSRQLNEKLFF.

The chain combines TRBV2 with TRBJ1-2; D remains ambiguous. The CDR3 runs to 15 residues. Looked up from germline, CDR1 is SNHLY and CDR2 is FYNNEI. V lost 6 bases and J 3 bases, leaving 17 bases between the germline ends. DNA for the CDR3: TGTGCCAGCAGCCCCGACCGCAAAGCTCACTATGGCTACACCTTC. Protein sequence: CASSPDRKAHYGYTF.

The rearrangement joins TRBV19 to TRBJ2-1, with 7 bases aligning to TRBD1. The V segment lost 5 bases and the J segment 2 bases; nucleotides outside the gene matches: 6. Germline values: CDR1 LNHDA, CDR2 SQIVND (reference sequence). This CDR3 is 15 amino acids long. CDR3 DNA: TGTGCCAGTAGTCTCGACAGGGATCCCTACAATGAGCAGTTCTTC. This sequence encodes CASSLDRDPYNEQFF.

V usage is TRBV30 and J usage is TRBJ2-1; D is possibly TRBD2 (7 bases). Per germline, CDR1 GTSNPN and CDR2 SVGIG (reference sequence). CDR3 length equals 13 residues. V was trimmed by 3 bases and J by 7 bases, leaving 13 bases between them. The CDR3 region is CAWRKRGGNEQFF. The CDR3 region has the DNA TGTGCCTGGAGAAAAAGGGGGGGGAATGAGCAGTTCTTC. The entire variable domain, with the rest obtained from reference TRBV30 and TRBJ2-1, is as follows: SQTIHQWPATLVQPVGSPLSLECTVEGTSNPNLYWYRQAAGRGLQLLFYSVGIGQISSEVPQNLSASRPQDRQFILSSKKLLLSDSGFYLCAWRKRGGNEQFFGPGTRLTVL.

The CDR3 reads CASSLQGAGNYGYTF. The DNA for the CDR3 is TGTGCCAGCTCCCTACAGGGCGCTGGGAACTATGGCTACACCTTC. The chain uses TRBV18 and TRBJ1-2, with D possibly matching TRBD1 (6 bases). The CDR3 covers 15 residues. V was trimmed by 6 bases and J by 2 bases, leaving 16 bases between them. The V gene's germline CDR1 is KGHSH and CDR2 LQKENI. The complete variable domain, with remaining parts taken from reference TRBV18 and TRBJ1-2, reads NAGVMQNPRHLVRRRGQEARLRCSPMKGHSHVYWYRQLPEEGLKFMVYLQKENIIDESGMPKERFSAEFPKEGPSILRIQQVVRGDSAAYFCASSLQGAGNYGYTFGSGTRLTVV.

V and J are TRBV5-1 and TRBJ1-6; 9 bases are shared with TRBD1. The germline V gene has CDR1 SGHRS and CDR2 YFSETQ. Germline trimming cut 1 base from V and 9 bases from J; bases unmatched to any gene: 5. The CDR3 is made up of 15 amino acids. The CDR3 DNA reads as TGCGCCAGCAGCTTGAACAGGGGGCAGGGTTCACCCCTCCACTTT. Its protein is CASSLNRGQGSPLHF.

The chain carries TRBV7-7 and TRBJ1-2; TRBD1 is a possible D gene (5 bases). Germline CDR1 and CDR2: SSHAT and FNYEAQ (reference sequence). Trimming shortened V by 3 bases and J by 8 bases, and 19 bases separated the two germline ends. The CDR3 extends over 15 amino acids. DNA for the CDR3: TGTGCCAGCAGCTTGACAGAGGGCACCGAGGGGGGCTACACCTTC. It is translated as CASSLTEGTEGGYTF.

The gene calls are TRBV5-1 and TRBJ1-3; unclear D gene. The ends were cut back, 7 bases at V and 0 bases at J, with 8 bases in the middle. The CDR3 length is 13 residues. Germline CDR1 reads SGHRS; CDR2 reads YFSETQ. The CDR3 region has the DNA TGCGCCAGCTCCATCGGCTCTGGAAACACCATATATTTT. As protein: CASSIGSGNTIYF.

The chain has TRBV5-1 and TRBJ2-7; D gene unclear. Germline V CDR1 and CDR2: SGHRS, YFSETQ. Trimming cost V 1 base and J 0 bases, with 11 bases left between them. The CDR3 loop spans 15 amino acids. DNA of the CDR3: TGCGCCAGCAGCTTGTACGCCGGCACCTCCTACGAGCAGTACTTC. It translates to CASSLYAGTSYEQYF.

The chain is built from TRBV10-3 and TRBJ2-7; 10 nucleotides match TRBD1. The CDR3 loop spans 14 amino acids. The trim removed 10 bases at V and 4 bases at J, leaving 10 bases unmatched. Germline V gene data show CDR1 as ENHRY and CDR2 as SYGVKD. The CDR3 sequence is CATQPRDRGYEQYF. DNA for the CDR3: TGTGCCACCCAGCCCCGGGACAGGGGTTACGAGCAGTACTTC.

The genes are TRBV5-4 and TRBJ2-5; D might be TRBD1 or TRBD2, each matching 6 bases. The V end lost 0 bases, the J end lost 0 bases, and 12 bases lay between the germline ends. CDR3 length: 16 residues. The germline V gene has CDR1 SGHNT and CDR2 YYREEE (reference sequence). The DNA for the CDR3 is TGTGCCAGCAGCTTGGCAGGGGAGGAGTACCAAGAGACCCAGTACTTC. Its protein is CASSLAGEEYQETQYF.

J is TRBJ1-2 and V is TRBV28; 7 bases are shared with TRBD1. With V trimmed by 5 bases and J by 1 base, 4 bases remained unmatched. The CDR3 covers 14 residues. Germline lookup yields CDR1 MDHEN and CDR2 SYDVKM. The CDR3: CASSPRDSNYGYTF. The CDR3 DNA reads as TGTGCCAGCAGTCCCCGGGACAGTAACTATGGCTACACCTTC.

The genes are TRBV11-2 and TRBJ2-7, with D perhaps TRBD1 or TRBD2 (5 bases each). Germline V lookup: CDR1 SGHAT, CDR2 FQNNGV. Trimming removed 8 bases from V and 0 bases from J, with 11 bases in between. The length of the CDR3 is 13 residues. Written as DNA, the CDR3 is TGTGCCAGCGAGGGACGGTCCTCCTACGAGCAGTACTTC. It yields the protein CASEGRSSYEQYF.

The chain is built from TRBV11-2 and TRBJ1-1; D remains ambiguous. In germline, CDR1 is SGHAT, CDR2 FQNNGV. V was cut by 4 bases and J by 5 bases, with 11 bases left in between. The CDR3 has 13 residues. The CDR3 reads CASSWERVTEAFF. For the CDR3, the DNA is TGTGCCAGCAGCTGGGAGCGGGTGACTGAAGCTTTCTTT.

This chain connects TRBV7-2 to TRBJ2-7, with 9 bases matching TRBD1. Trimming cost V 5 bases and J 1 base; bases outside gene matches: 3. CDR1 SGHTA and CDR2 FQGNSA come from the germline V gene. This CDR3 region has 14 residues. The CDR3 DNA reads TGTGCCAGCAGCGCACAGGGGGCTTCCTACGAGCAGTACTTC. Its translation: CASSAQGASYEQYF.

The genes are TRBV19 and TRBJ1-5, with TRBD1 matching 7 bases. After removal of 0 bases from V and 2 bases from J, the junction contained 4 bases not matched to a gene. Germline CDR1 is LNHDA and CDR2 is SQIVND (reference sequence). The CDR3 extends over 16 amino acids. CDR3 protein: CASSIDPRGGNQPQHF. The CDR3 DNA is TGTGCCAGTAGTATAGATCCCAGGGGGGGCAATCAGCCCCAGCATTTT.

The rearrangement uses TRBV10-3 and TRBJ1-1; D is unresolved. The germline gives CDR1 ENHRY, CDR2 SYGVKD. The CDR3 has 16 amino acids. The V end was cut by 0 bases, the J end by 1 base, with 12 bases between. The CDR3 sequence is CAISESLDLSNTEAFF. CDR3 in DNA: TGTGCCATCAGTGAGTCGCTAGACCTCTCGAACACTGAAGCTTTCTTT.

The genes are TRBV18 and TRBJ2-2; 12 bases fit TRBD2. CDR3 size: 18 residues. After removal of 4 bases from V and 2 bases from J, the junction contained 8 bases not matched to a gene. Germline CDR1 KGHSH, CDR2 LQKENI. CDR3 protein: CASSQLAGGPANTGELFF. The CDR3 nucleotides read TGTGCCAGCTCACAACTAGCGGGGGGCCCAGCCAACACCGGGGAGCTGTTTTTT.

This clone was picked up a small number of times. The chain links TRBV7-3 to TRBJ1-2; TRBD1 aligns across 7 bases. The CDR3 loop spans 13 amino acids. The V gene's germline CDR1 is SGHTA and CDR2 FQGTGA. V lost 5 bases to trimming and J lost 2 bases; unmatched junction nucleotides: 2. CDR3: CASSPGQNYGYTF. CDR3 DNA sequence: TGTGCCAGCAGCCCGGGACAGAACTATGGCTACACCTTC.